The present T cell receptor beta chain was sequenced within a study of T cell responses to AZD1222 COVID-19 vaccine. There are 15 residues in the CDR3. V was clipped by 4 bases and J by 4 bases, with 16 bases between them. Germline V lookup: CDR1 SGHTA, CDR2 FQGNSA. Produced via immunoSEQ multiplex PCR; TCRdb's table is partial and in-frame only. The repertoire has approximately 150,000 clones, less than 95% of them found once; the top ten carry approximately 3%. The V gene is TRBV7-2, the J gene TRBJ1-1; weak D call: TRBD1 (5 bases). This specimen was peripheral blood, taken on day 0 of AZD1222 vaccination. The source of this sequence is an adult in good health. The CDR3 DNA is TGTGCCAGCAGCTCCTTGGGGGGGTGGGCCACTGAAGCTTTCTTT. The encoded protein is CASSSLGGWATEAFF. The full variable domain, completed using reference TRBV7-2 and TRBJ1-1, is GAGVSQSPSNKVTEKGKDVELRCDPISGHTALYWYRQSLGQGLEFLIYFQGNSAPDKSGLPSDRFSAERTGGSVSTLTIQRTQQEDSAVYLCASSSLGGWATEAFFGQGTRLTVV.